This T cell receptor beta chain was documented in a study of cytomegalovirus exposure and HLA in healthy donors. 60 Vbeta and 13 Jbeta primers were used in PCR. The table came from immunoSEQ multiplex PCR; TCRdb's copy has only in-frame clones and leaves some out. The sample holds under 200,000 clones, 70% to 80% seen once. Overall study results and limits: The availability of immune exposure information extended only to CMV serostatus. Researchers reported that a few CMV-associated chains were confirmed in vitro as CMV antigen-specific.

With regard to this clone: Its cognate antigen is unknown. At one end, the junction sequence differs from germline, possibly due to a read error.

Sample: PBMCs. The sequence was obtained from a man in his forties or fifties in good health and CMV-seropositive.

The CDR3 DNA sequence: TGCGCCAGCAGTTTGGTAGTGGACACCTCCTACGAGCAGTACTTC. Amino acids: CASSLVVDTSYEQYF. This chain connects TRBV5-1 to TRBJ2-7, with a weak D call TRBD1 (5 bases). CDR1 and CDR2 from the germline V gene are SGHRS and YFSETQ. The CDR3 is made up of 15 amino acids. Full variable domain (remainder filled in from reference TRBV5-1 and TRBJ2-7): KAGVTQTPRYLIKTRGQQVTLSCSPISGHRSVSWYQQTPGQGLQFLFEYFSETQRNKGNFPGRFSGRQFSNSRSEMNVSTLELGDSALYLCASSLVVDTSYEQYFGPGTRLTVT.